The 13 T cell receptor beta chains in this list originate from one sample, sequenced in a study of blood T cells in healthy people across ages. It was with a sample-barcoded 5' primer and a J-beta primer mix that a second PCR of about 6 to 11 cycles was run. MiXCR, applied by TCRdb to the 5' RACE reads, yields one record per CDR3 protein. The table lists more than 700,000 distinct CDR3 sequences, about half of them singletons, with 15% to 20% in the top ten. The sample comprised blood. Source of these receptors: a man older than 75 in good health.

The chain links TRBV2 to TRBJ1-2; a weak D match, TRBD1 (6 bases). The CDR3 loop spans 12 amino acids. In germline, CDR1 is SNHLY, CDR2 FYNNEI. Trimming removed 7 bases from V and 7 bases from J, with 13 bases in between. The DNA for the CDR3 is TGTGCCAGCATGAACAGGGCTGGTGGCTACACCTTC. Translated, it gives CASMNRAGGYTF.

This clonotype has a count of ten or more. This chain connects TRBV7-2 to TRBJ1-4, with D perhaps TRBD1 (6 bases). Trimming pared 0 bases from V and 8 bases from J, leaving 10 bases between. This CDR3 is built from 14 residues. CDR1 is SGHTA, CDR2 FQGNSA, per germline. Written as DNA, the CDR3 is TGTGCCAGCAGCTTAGCTGGCCAGGGGGAAAAACTGTTTTTT. Protein: CASSLAGQGEKLFF.

Ten or more counts support this clonotype. A read error may account for a junction end that differs from germline. The chain couples TRBV7-9 to TRBJ2-1; TRBD2 matches 9 bases. CDR3 size: 13 residues. Germline values: CDR1 SEHNR, CDR2 FQNEAQ (reference sequence). CDR3 nucleotide sequence: TGCTCGAGCGGGGGGAGCTCCTACAATGAGCAGTTCTTC. Amino acid sequence: CSSGGSSYNEQFF.

The J gene is TRBJ2-2, the V gene TRBV20-1; 9 positions agree with TRBD2. Germline CDR1 DFQATT, CDR2 SNEGSKA (reference sequence). This CDR3 spans 17 amino acids. The trim removed 0 bases at V and 6 bases at J, leaving 11 bases unmatched. The CDR3, as DNA: TGCAGTGCTAGAGATCGCGGTAGCGGGAGCTTGGCCGGGGAGCTGTTTTTT. Amino acid sequence: CSARDRGSGSLAGELFF.

The gene calls are TRBV5-1 and TRBJ2-1, with TRBD2 matching 9 bases. Germline-derived CDR1 and CDR2 are SGHRS and YFSETQ. This CDR3 has 15 amino acids. Germline trimming cut 3 bases from V and 7 bases from J; bases unmatched to any gene: 8. The CDR3 reads CASSSGAGGPNEQFF. CDR3 nucleotides: TGCGCCAGCAGCTCGGGGGCGGGAGGGCCGAATGAGCAGTTCTTC.

The CDR3 here is CSAVRGYEQYF. The CDR3 nucleotides read TGCAGTGCTGTCAGGGGCTACGAGCAGTACTTC. The chain recombines TRBV20-1 with TRBJ2-7, with a weak D call TRBD1 (6 bases). Trimming removed 5 bases at V and 3 bases at J, with 8 bases between. The CDR3 loop spans 11 amino acids. The germline V gene has CDR1 DFQATT and CDR2 SNEGSKA (reference sequence).

This clonotype was counted a few times. The CDR3 DNA sequence: TGTGCCAGCAGCTTAGCTCAATCCGGGACCCGAGGTAGCATTCAGTACTTC. It codes for CASSLAQSGTRGSIQYF. The chain employs TRBV7-2 and TRBJ2-4, with D perhaps assigned TRBD1 or TRBD2 (5 bases each). V lost 0 bases, J lost 9 bases, and 21 bases lay in between. This CDR3 has 17 residues. Germline CDR1 and CDR2: SGHTA and FQGNSA. The full variable domain, with the rest looked up from reference TRBV7-2 and TRBJ2-4, is GAGVSQSPSNKVTEKGKDVELRCDPISGHTALYWYRQSLGQGLEFLIYFQGNSAPDKSGLPSDRFSAERTGGSVSTLTIQRTQQEDSAVYLCASSLAQSGTRGSIQYFGAGTRLSVL.

About this clonotype itself: This sequence may be a read error, since a much larger clone differs from it by one base. The chain joins TRBV4-2 to TRBJ2-1, with 12 bases fitting TRBD1. Germline CDR1 reads LGHNA; CDR2 reads YNFKEQ. The CDR3 covers 15 residues. This chain's CDR3 is CACSQEGTGGDEQFF. The CDR3, as DNA: TGTGCCTGCAGCCAAGAGGGGACAGGGGGCGATGAGCAGTTCTTC.

The rearrangement links TRBV28 to TRBJ2-7; no reliable D call. CDR3 size: 12 residues. Germline CDR1 and CDR2: MDHEN and SYDVKM. V dropped 5 bases and J dropped 4 bases, with 9 bases sitting between them. The CDR3 DNA reads as TGTGCCAGCAGTCCGCCTATGTACGAGCAGTACTTC. Translated: CASSPPMYEQYF.

The chain uses TRBV20-1 and TRBJ2-3; D perhaps matches TRBD1 (5 bases). V lost 3 bases to trimming and J lost 3 bases, with 13 bases between them. The CDR3 is 14 amino acids. Germline-derived CDR1 and CDR2 are DFQATT and SNEGSKA (reference sequence). This CDR3 reads CSARAQGRTDTQYF. CDR3 in DNA: TGCAGTGCTAGGGCGCAGGGTAGGACAGATACGCAGTATTTT.

The rearrangement links TRBV12-3 or TRBV12-4 to TRBJ2-2, with D uncertain. CDR3 length: 14 residues. Trimming pared 2 bases from V and 3 bases from J, leaving 7 bases between. The CDR3 nucleotides are TGTGCCAGCAGTTTACGGGTTGACACCGGGGAGCTGTTTTTT. Protein: CASSLRVDTGELFF.

This clonotype was seen only once. The rearrangement links TRBV9 to TRBJ2-1, with 9 bases lining up with TRBD2. J lost 3 bases, V lost 7 bases, and 8 bases had no gene match. CDR1 is SGDLS, CDR2 YYNGEE, per germline. The CDR3 is 15 amino acids. The CDR3 region has the DNA TGTGCCAGCGGCTCAGGGACTAGCCTCTACAATGAGCAGTTCTTC. Translation: CASGSGTSLYNEQFF.

The chain has TRBV9 and TRBJ2-6; D possibly corresponds to TRBD1 (6 bases). The CDR3 length is 14 residues. Trimming took 3 bases from V and 13 from J, leaving 17 bases between them. Germline V gene lookup returns CDR1 SGDLS and CDR2 YYNGEE. CDR3 protein: CASSEGENPMVLTF. In DNA form, the CDR3 reads TGTGCCAGCAGCGAGGGGGAAAATCCCATGGTCCTGACTTTC. The whole variable domain, filled in from reference TRBV9 and TRBJ2-6, reads DSGVTQTPKHLITATGQRVTLRCSPRSGDLSVYWYQQSLDQGLQFLIQYYNGEERAKGNILERFSAQQFPDLHSELNLSSLELGDSALYFCASSEGENPMVLTFGAGSRLTVL.